This T cell receptor (beta chain) is from a study of blood T cell repertoires in COVID-19. Overall study: There were acute and convalescent COVID-19 samples, and they came from the United States, Italy and Spain. The cDNA or gDNA used as material had been derived from T cells, B-cell-depleted T cells, or PBMCs.

The V segment lost 4 bases and the J segment 4 bases; nucleotides outside the gene matches: 4. Germline CDR1 and CDR2: WNHNN and SYGVQD (reference sequence). The CDR3 consists of 16 residues. Generated by immunoSEQ multiplex PCR, the TCRdb table keeps only in-frame clones and is missing some. The data show about 410,000 clones, under 90% seen once. Recruits, aged roughly 18 to 100 years, lived in approximately 26 US areas. Self-reported history from a screening survey and questionnaire set each donor's cohort. This TCR derives from a woman in her 30s who had recovered from COVID-19. Input material: PBMCs or T cells enriched from blood (not recorded which). This rearrangement joins TRBV10-1 to TRBJ2-2; 12 nucleotides agree with TRBD2. CDR3 residues: CASSGTSGKGTGELFF. The CDR3 DNA reads as TGCGCCAGCAGTGGGACTAGCGGGAAGGGCACCGGGGAGCTGTTTTTT.